The clone carrying this T cell receptor (beta chain) was picked up a small number of times. What it recognizes is unknown. The data are from a study of T cell repertoires in cytomegalovirus infection. Overall study context: Public TCR beta signatures were indicative of both CMV infection and a matching HLA type. General study points: HLA-C-restricted CMV-specific TCR beta clonotypes prevailed in the ex vivo response. Cumulated frequencies of public TCR beta families served to identify carriers of CMV plus the relevant HLA.

TCRdb reanalysed the reads using MiXCR and keeps one entry per CDR3 protein. Altogether more than 400,000 distinct CDR3 sequences are present, about 25% being singletons, with the ten largest covering about 12%. CDR1 and CDR2 from the germline V gene are ENHRY and SYGVKD. J lost 7 bases, V lost 8 bases, and 5 bases had no gene match. The CDR3 is 13 residues long. The specimen sequenced was PBMCs. J is TRBJ2-2 and V is TRBV10-3; 9 bases are a match to TRBD2. The clonotype comes from a human donor in good health (CMV status not recorded). Some clones in this sample may be carry-over from other donors' samples. The DNA of the CDR3 is TGTGCCATCGGTAGCGGGAGTCACGGGGAGCTGTTTTTT. Protein: CAIGSGSHGELFF.